Following are 25 T cell receptor beta chains from one sample sequenced in a study of cytomegalovirus exposure and HLA in healthy donors. Primers for the PCR totalled 60 Vbeta and 13 Jbeta. TCRdb keeps only in-frame clones here, not all; method: immunoSEQ multiplex PCR. Of 150,000 to 200,000 clones in the sample, over 70% were seen once. The sample consisted of PBMCs. The receptor set was obtained from a woman aged 55-70 years in good health and CMV-seropositive.

The rearrangement uses TRBV7-8 and TRBJ2-2; 12 bases match TRBD2. V gave up 0 bases and J gave up 4 bases; unmatched junction bases: 15. Germline values: CDR1 SGHVS, CDR2 FQNEAQ. CDR3 length: 21 residues. CDR3 sequence reads: CASSLAFRLLAGGPRTGELFF. In nucleotides, the CDR3 is TGTGCCAGCAGCTTAGCGTTTCGGCTACTAGCGGGAGGCCCACGCACCGGGGAGCTGTTTTTT.

V usage is TRBV19 and J usage is TRBJ2-1; weak D call: TRBD2 (5 bases). Deletions cut 2 bases from V and 5 bases from J, with 16 bases between. CDR1 and CDR2 from the germline V gene are LNHDA and SQIVND (reference sequence). CDR3 length: 16 residues. CDR3 sequence reads: CASSITRAGMDNEQFF. DNA for the CDR3: TGTGCCAGTAGTATAACGCGGGCGGGTATGGACAATGAGCAGTTCTTC.

The chain carries TRBV27 and TRBJ1-2; unclear D gene. The CDR3 extends over 13 amino acids. Trimming left V 6 bases short and J 4 bases short, with 12 bases between. Germline assignment: CDR1 MNHEY and CDR2 SMNVEV (reference sequence). CDR3 protein: CASSPYSSYGYTF. In DNA form, the CDR3 reads TGTGCCAGCAGCCCGTACAGTTCCTATGGCTACACCTTC.

The CDR3 sequence is CASSLVGGPGELFF. The CDR3 DNA reads TGTGCCAGCAGCTTAGTAGGGGGCCCCGGGGAGCTGTTTTTT. The V call is TRBV7-9, the J call TRBJ2-2, with 7 bases fitting TRBD1. Trimming at V came to 1 base and at J to 6 bases, leaving 2 bases not matched to a gene. Germline V lookup: CDR1 SEHNR, CDR2 FQNEAQ (reference sequence). CDR3 length: 14 amino acids. Using reference TRBV7-9 and TRBJ2-2 for the parts outside the CDR3, the full variable domain is DTGVSQNPRHKITKRGQNVTFRCDPISEHNRLYWYRQTLGQGPEFLTYFQNEAQLEKSRLLSDRFSAERPKGSFSTLEIQRTEQGDSAMYLCASSLVGGPGELFFGEGSRLTVL.

This clone was seen only a few times. This CDR3 is CASSLGAGSLEQYF. The CDR3 bases are TGTGCCAGCAGCTTAGGGGCAGGTTCCTTGGAGCAGTACTTC. The chain joins TRBV7-3 to TRBJ2-7, with D possibly being TRBD1 (5 bases). Trimming cost V 2 bases and J 7 bases, with 15 bases left between them. Germline V gene sequence: CDR1 SGHTA, CDR2 FQGTGA. The CDR3 is 14 amino acids.

The chain couples TRBV7-2 to TRBJ2-7; the match to TRBD1 covers 8 bases. The CDR3 has 15 amino acids. The V segment lost 5 bases and the J segment 3 bases; nucleotides outside the gene matches: 9. Germline V gene data show CDR1 as SGHTA and CDR2 as FQGNSA. CDR3 in DNA: TGTGCCAGCAGCCTACAGGGGGAGAAGGGCTACGAGCAGTACTTC. This encodes CASSLQGEKGYEQYF.

This clone appeared a few times. The rearrangement joins TRBV6-4 to TRBJ2-1, with a weak D call TRBD2 (5 bases). The V end lost 5 bases, the J end lost 8 bases, and 7 bases lay between the germline ends. There are 11 residues in the CDR3. Germline V gene lookup returns CDR1 MRHNA and CDR2 SNTAGT. CDR3 sequence: CASSMGDEQFF. For the CDR3, the DNA is TGTGCCAGCAGTATGGGAGATGAGCAGTTCTTC.

The rearrangement joins TRBV6-1 to TRBJ2-1; 7 nucleotides match TRBD1. Losses at the gene ends were 10 bases for V and 0 bases for J; bases not matched to a gene: 3. The CDR3 extends over 13 amino acids. In germline, CDR1 is MNHNS, CDR2 SASEGT. CDR3 in amino acids: CATDRASYNEQFF. The CDR3 nucleotides are TGTGCCACCGACAGGGCCTCCTACAATGAGCAGTTCTTC.

V gene TRBV29-1 combines with J gene TRBJ2-1, with no clear D. The CDR3 covers 10 residues. V was shortened by 6 bases and J by 7 bases, with 7 bases between the two germline ends. Germline V gives CDR1 SQVTM, CDR2 ANQGSEA. The CDR3 DNA reads TGCAGCGTCCGTTCGAATGAGCAGTTCTTC. Its translation: CSVRSNEQFF.

The V and J genes are TRBV9 and TRBJ2-1, with 10 bases that match TRBD2. This CDR3 comprises 13 residues. Trimming at V came to 7 bases and at J to 9 bases, leaving 7 bases not matched to a gene. Germline V gives CDR1 SGDLS, CDR2 YYNGEE. The CDR3 DNA is TGTGCCAGCCAGCGGGAGGGCCTAGGTGAGCAGTTCTTC. It yields the protein CASQREGLGEQFF.

The gene calls are TRBV27 and TRBJ2-3; TRBD1 matches at 11 bases. The germline V gene has CDR1 MNHEY and CDR2 SMNVEV (reference sequence). This CDR3 is 17 amino acids long. V lost 5 bases and J lost 0; bases outside the gene matches: 7. CDR3 nucleotides: TGTGCCAGCAGTCCTTGGACAGGGGGCTCTAGCACAGATACGCAGTATTTT. Its translation is CASSPWTGGSSTDTQYF.

V gene TRBV7-2 combines with J gene TRBJ1-4; TRBD1 might be the D (5 bases). V dropped 0 bases and J dropped 5 bases, with 7 bases sitting between them. The CDR3 extends over 14 amino acids. Germline values: CDR1 SGHTA, CDR2 FQGNSA. The CDR3 DNA sequence: TGTGCCAGCAGCTTAGCGACAGAGAATGAAAAACTGTTTTTT. Translating gives CASSLATENEKLFF. Filled out from reference TRBV7-2 and TRBJ1-4, the complete variable domain reads GAGVSQSPSNKVTEKGKDVELRCDPISGHTALYWYRQSLGQGLEFLIYFQGNSAPDKSGLPSDRFSAERTGGSVSTLTIQRTQQEDSAVYLCASSLATENEKLFFGSGTQLSVL.

The chain has TRBV7-8 and TRBJ2-2; 7 positions agree with TRBD2. Per germline, CDR1 SGHVS and CDR2 FQNEAQ. J gave up 6 bases and V 6 bases, and 16 bases lay outside the gene matches. This CDR3 is 17 amino acids long. The DNA of the CDR3 is TGTGCCAGCAGGATTCTAGGGAGGGAACTTAGGTCCGGGGAGCTGTTTTTT. Translating gives CASRILGRELRSGELFF.

The chain links TRBV19 to TRBJ2-7; D call uncertain. V dropped 8 bases and J dropped 0 bases, with 8 bases sitting between them. This CDR3 contains 12 residues. CDR1 LNHDA and CDR2 SQIVND come from the germline V gene (reference sequence). CDR3 protein: CASAVDSYEQYF. The DNA of the CDR3 is TGTGCCAGTGCTGTAGACTCCTACGAGCAGTACTTC.

The chain links TRBV27 to TRBJ2-7, with 10 bases fitting TRBD1. This CDR3 contains 14 residues. With 9 bases clipped from V and 9 bases from J, the junction kept 14 bases outside the gene matches. CDR1 is MNHEY and CDR2 is SMNVEV in the germline V gene (reference sequence). As DNA, the CDR3 is TGTGCCAGTGGGATGGGGACAGGGGTTGGTGGGCAGTACTTC. Its translation: CASGMGTGVGGQYF.

The V gene is TRBV28, the J gene TRBJ2-3; 12 nucleotides align to TRBD2. The germline V gene encodes CDR1 MDHEN and CDR2 SYDVKM. V lost 6 bases, J lost 4 bases, and 8 bases stayed unmatched. The CDR3 runs to 16 residues. This CDR3 is CASRPRLAGAPDTQYF. The CDR3, as DNA: TGTGCCAGCAGGCCAAGACTAGCGGGAGCCCCAGATACGCAGTATTTT.

V usage is TRBV4-3 and J usage is TRBJ2-3, with D unclear. Germline loops: CDR1 LGHNA, CDR2 YSLEER. The CDR3 totals 13 residues. The germline V and J ends were trimmed by 0 bases and 2 bases, with 3 bases remaining between them. Written as DNA, the CDR3 is TGCGCCAGCAGCCAAGACTTCACAGATACGCAGTATTTT. It encodes CASSQDFTDTQYF.

J is TRBJ2-7 and V is TRBV2; TRBD1 might be the D (5 bases). The V end was cut by 7 bases, the J end by 10 bases, with 17 bases between. The CDR3 sequence is 12 residues long. Germline assignment: CDR1 SNHLY and CDR2 FYNNEI. CDR3 coding DNA: TGTGCCAGCAAGGTCGACAGCTACGTACAGTACTTC. It codes for CASKVDSYVQYF.

This clone has just a few counts. V and J are TRBV5-4 and TRBJ1-6, with D possibly matching TRBD1 (6 bases). CDR3 size: 15 residues. Trimming left V 0 bases short and J 6 bases short, with 10 bases between. Looked up from germline, CDR1 is SGHNT and CDR2 is YYREEE (reference sequence). The CDR3 bases are TGTGCCAGCAGCTTGGCGCAGGGGCTTAATTCACCCCTCCACTTT. Protein: CASSLAQGLNSPLHF.

This clone was counted a single time. The chain recombines TRBV29-1 with TRBJ1-2, with D perhaps TRBD1 (5 bases). V lost 5 bases to trimming and J lost 5 bases, with 15 bases between them. The CDR3 extends over 13 amino acids. CDR1 is SQVTM, CDR2 ANQGSEA, per germline. The CDR3 spells CSVSRGVGYGYTF. The CDR3 bases are TGCAGCGTTTCAAGGGGTGTAGGGTATGGCTACACCTTC.

This chain uses TRBV6-4 with TRBJ2-3, with D unclear. The CDR3 runs 13 residues. The V and J ends lost 5 bases and 3 bases respectively, with 9 bases between them. The germline CDR1 and CDR2 sequences are MRHNA and SNTAGT. This CDR3 is CASSQTETDTQYF. As DNA, the CDR3 is TGTGCCAGCAGTCAGACGGAGACAGATACGCAGTATTTT.

This clone has just a few counts. This chain connects TRBV28 to TRBJ1-2; possible D gene TRBD1, 6 bases. The CDR3 runs to 15 residues. With 2 bases removed from V and 4 bases from J, the gap between germline ends came to 14 bases. CDR1 is MDHEN, CDR2 SYDVKM, per germline. The CDR3 DNA is TGTGCCAGCAGTTTACCGTCAGGGGATATCTATGGCTACACCTTC. This translates into CASSLPSGDIYGYTF.

The V gene is TRBV5-1, the J gene TRBJ2-7, with 7 nucleotides matching TRBD1. The CDR3 extends over 14 amino acids. The V segment lost 2 bases and the J segment 3 bases; nucleotides outside the gene matches: 5. Germline CDR1 reads SGHRS; CDR2 reads YFSETQ. CDR3 sequence reads: CASSFWGQSYEQYF. In DNA form, the CDR3 reads TGCGCCAGCAGCTTCTGGGGACAGAGCTACGAGCAGTACTTC.

The chain has TRBV28 and TRBJ1-3; D remains ambiguous. V lost 5 bases to trimming and J lost 4 bases, with 12 bases between them. Germline assignment: CDR1 MDHEN and CDR2 SYDVKM. CDR3 length equals 14 residues. This CDR3 reads CASSQTFSGNTIYF. The CDR3 DNA follows: TGTGCCAGCAGTCAGACATTCTCGGGAAACACCATATATTTT.

In regard to this clone: The same CDR3 can be traced to other DNA sequences in this sample. The chain joins TRBV18 to TRBJ2-2; the match to TRBD1 covers 9 bases. Per germline, CDR1 KGHSH and CDR2 LQKENI. CDR3 length equals 16 residues. V shed 0 bases, J shed 2 bases, and the junction held 1 base outside the gene matches. CDR3 in amino acids: CASSPPTGGNTGELFF. The CDR3 DNA is TGTGCCAGCTCACCACCGACAGGGGGAAACACCGGGGAGCTGTTTTTT.